This T cell receptor beta chain was identified during a study of shared clonotypes between healthy human individuals. Study in general: Researchers assigned three CD4 naive, three CD4 memory, two CD8 naive and one CD8 memory plate to each donor.

Per the germline V gene, CDR1 is MNHNY and CDR2 is SVGAGI (reference sequence). The germline V and J ends were trimmed by 9 bases and 0 bases, with 15 bases remaining between them. This CDR3 comprises 15 residues. Memory CD4+ cells were the fraction left after CD45RA+ naive selection. Repertoires were generated with immunoSEQ multiplex PCR, while TCRdb's copy carries only in-frame clones and drops some. The top ten hold around 0.35% of the sample, which has a few million clones, just under 95% seen once. This clonotype was obtained from a man aged 18 to 30 in good health. Some clones in this sample may be carry-over from other donors' samples. Specimen: naive CD4+ T cells from PBMCs. The subset: CD45RA+ positively selected. The V call is TRBV6-6, the J call TRBJ2-1; D not certain. This CDR3 reads CASATSLISYNEQFF. CDR3 coding DNA: TGTGCCAGTGCGACTTCCCTTATCTCCTACAATGAGCAGTTCTTC.